This entry lists 19 T cell receptor beta chains sequenced from one sample in a study of blood T cell repertoires in COVID-19. Here immunoSEQ multiplex PCR was the method, and the copy in TCRdb shows in-frame clones only, minus some. The table lists some 66,000 clones, 85% to 90% of them singletons. Input material: peripheral blood. Source of these receptors: a woman aged 60-75 years with acute or convalescent COVID-19.

The chain carries TRBV7-4 and TRBJ2-5, with 7 bases identical to TRBD2. Germline trimming cut 5 bases from V and 2 bases from J; bases unmatched to any gene: 8. CDR3 length equals 15 residues. CDR1 and CDR2 (germline): SGHVT, SQSDAQ. The chain's CDR3 is CASSPAGLPQETQYF. Here the CDR3 DNA reads TGTGCCAGCAGCCCAGCGGGACTGCCACAAGAGACCCAGTACTTC.

J is TRBJ2-7 and V is TRBV6-1, with a weak D call TRBD1 (5 bases). Germline CDR1 reads MNHNS; CDR2 reads SASEGT. This CDR3 has 13 residues. Trimming left V 1 base short and J 3 bases short, with 7 bases between. CDR3 sequence reads: CASSEGTNYEQYV. The CDR3 coding sequence is TGTGCCAGCAGTGAAGGGACAAACTACGAGCAGTACGTC.

The chain is built from TRBV11-2 and TRBJ1-2; maybe TRBD1 (5 bases). V lost 3 bases and J lost 8, with 16 bases in between. The CDR3 extends over 14 amino acids. Germline CDR1 is SGHAT and CDR2 is FQNNGV. The CDR3 DNA reads TGTGCCAGCAGCTTCAGGGTCGACGGCTTGGGCTACACCTTC. Translation: CASSFRVDGLGYTF.

The chain uses TRBV10-3 and TRBJ2-3, with 8 nucleotides matching TRBD2. This CDR3 is built from 13 residues. V dropped 10 bases and J dropped 2; count of bases not matched to a gene: 5. Germline V gene sequence: CDR1 ENHRY, CDR2 SYGVKD. The CDR3: CASGLALTDTQYF. The CDR3, as DNA: TGTGCCAGCGGACTAGCCCTCACAGATACGCAGTATTTT.

The chain combines TRBV2 with TRBJ1-1; D possibly corresponds to TRBD1 (6 bases). Between the trimmed V and J ends, which lost 7 bases and 1 base, there was a span of 13 bases. This CDR3 is built from 14 residues. CDR1 SNHLY and CDR2 FYNNEI come from the germline V gene. This CDR3 is CASTLKQGNTEAFF. Here the CDR3 DNA reads TGTGCCAGCACACTAAAACAGGGGAACACTGAAGCTTTCTTT.

The rearrangement links TRBV11-2 to TRBJ2-1; a possible D gene is TRBD1 (6 bases). There are 16 residues in the CDR3. Germline V gene lookup returns CDR1 SGHAT and CDR2 FQNNGV. V was cut by 4 bases and J by 7 bases, with 20 bases left in between. The CDR3 DNA is TGTGCCAGCAGCTCGATTACAGGGAAAGTCGGGAATGAGCAGTTCTTC. Its protein product is CASSSITGKVGNEQFF.

The chain couples TRBV11-2 to TRBJ2-2; 7 nucleotides agree with TRBD2. The CDR3 extends over 16 amino acids. V gave up 3 bases and J gave up 0 bases; unmatched junction bases: 4. In germline, CDR1 is SGHAT, CDR2 FQNNGV. The chain's CDR3 is CASSFGLGANTGELFF. In DNA, the CDR3 is TGTGCCAGCAGCTTCGGACTAGGAGCGAACACCGGGGAGCTGTTTTTT.

The V call is TRBV5-1, the J call TRBJ2-4; 9 bases map to TRBD2. V gave up 0 bases and J gave up 0 bases; unmatched junction bases: 1. This CDR3 has 16 amino acids. Germline V gene data show CDR1 as SGHRS and CDR2 as YFSETQ. This CDR3 reads CASSLELAGAKNIQYF. CDR3 DNA: TGCGCCAGCAGCTTGGAACTAGCGGGAGCCAAAAACATTCAGTACTTC.

V usage is TRBV7-3 and J usage is TRBJ2-3; D remains unclear. Germline V gene sequence: CDR1 SGHTA, CDR2 FQGTGA. CDR3 size: 12 residues. V dropped 8 bases and J dropped 0 bases, with 6 bases sitting between them. DNA of the CDR3: TGTGCCAGCGGGCAGAGCACAGATACGCAGTATTTT. This sequence encodes CASGQSTDTQYF.

V usage is TRBV3-1 (or the pseudogene TRBV3-2) and J usage is TRBJ1-3; 7 nucleotides align to TRBD1. CDR1 LGHDT and CDR2 YNNKEL come from the germline V gene (reference sequence). Unmatched junction bases numbered 1, after V lost 5 bases and J lost 3 bases. The CDR3 runs 13 residues. The CDR3 sequence is CASSRQGGNTIYF. The CDR3 bases are TGTGCCAGCAGCAGACAGGGTGGAAACACCATATATTTT.

On this clone itself: Within the sample, other DNA sequences also encode this same CDR3. This chain joins TRBV5-1 and TRBJ2-7; TRBD2 agrees at 7 bases. The length of the CDR3 is 15 residues. Losses at the gene ends were 4 bases for V and 1 base for J; bases not matched to a gene: 8. CDR1 and CDR2 from the germline V gene are SGHRS and YFSETQ. CDR3 region: CASSRLAGVSYEQYV. Here the CDR3 DNA reads TGCGCCAGCAGCCGCCTGGCGGGGGTGTCCTACGAGCAGTACGTC.

The rearrangement joins TRBV4-1 to TRBJ2-6, with TRBD1 matching over 7 bases. Germline values: CDR1 MGHRA, CDR2 YSYEKL. The CDR3 has 18 amino acids. V lost 1 base and J lost 0; bases outside the gene matches: 6. CDR3 bases: TGCGCCAGCAGCCAAGGGTACAGGGGCCTCTCTGGGGCCAACGTCCTGACTTTC. Translated, it gives CASSQGYRGLSGANVLTF.

This clone was seen just once. The V and J genes are TRBV4-1 and TRBJ2-3; a possible D gene is TRBD2 (6 bases). The CDR3 length is 18 residues. The germline CDR1 and CDR2 sequences are MGHRA and YSYEKL. With 0 bases removed from V and 5 bases from J, the gap between germline ends came to 21 bases. The CDR3 region is CASSQDPLGSLGGDTQYF. CDR3 coding DNA: TGCGCCAGCAGCCAAGATCCCCTTGGTTCTTTGGGAGGAGATACGCAGTATTTT.

The J gene is TRBJ1-5, the V gene TRBV2; 9 nucleotides match TRBD1. The CDR3 contains 16 residues. V lost 4 bases and J lost 6; bases outside the gene matches: 10. Germline V lookup: CDR1 SNHLY, CDR2 FYNNEI. This chain's CDR3 is CASSATRTGVGQPQHF. DNA of the CDR3: TGTGCCAGCAGTGCTACCCGGACAGGGGTCGGTCAGCCCCAGCATTTT.

The chain joins TRBV5-1 to TRBJ2-3; D remains ambiguous. V was pared by 0 bases and J by 3 bases, with 5 bases between. This CDR3 comprises 13 residues. Germline-derived CDR1 and CDR2 are SGHRS and YFSETQ. The CDR3 sequence: CASSLVATDTQYF. CDR3 coding DNA: TGCGCCAGCAGCTTGGTGGCTACAGATACGCAGTATTTT.

This chain links TRBV5-1 with TRBJ2-1, with 7 bases fitting TRBD2. V was clipped by 6 bases and J by 3 bases; unmatched bases: 12. Germline values: CDR1 SGHRS, CDR2 YFSETQ. The CDR3 extends over 16 amino acids. The CDR3 sequence is CASTRTASGDYNEQFF. The CDR3 DNA reads as TGCGCCAGCACCCGAACCGCGAGCGGGGACTACAATGAGCAGTTCTTC.

This chain links TRBV19 with TRBJ2-3; 7 bases fit TRBD1. The junction had 6 bases not matched to a gene; V was cut back by 5 bases and J by 4 bases. Germline values: CDR1 LNHDA, CDR2 SQIVND (reference sequence). The CDR3 totals 14 residues. CDR3 bases: TGTGCCAGTAGTCTTGACAGGGCCGCAGATACGCAGTATTTT. Translating it yields CASSLDRAADTQYF.

The V call is TRBV4-1, the J call TRBJ2-3; 7 nucleotides align to TRBD2. The junction had 5 bases not matched to a gene; V was cut back by 0 bases and J by 2 bases. The CDR3 extends over 16 amino acids. CDR1 is MGHRA and CDR2 is YSYEKL in the germline V gene. The CDR3: CASSQESAGSTDTQYF. The CDR3 DNA reads TGCGCCAGCAGCCAAGAGTCAGCGGGATCCACAGATACGCAGTATTTT.

V and J are TRBV7-2 and TRBJ2-1, with TRBD2 matching over 7 bases. J gave up 2 bases and V 2 bases, and 3 bases lay outside the gene matches. Germline V gene sequence: CDR1 SGHTA, CDR2 FQGNSA. The CDR3 totals 15 residues. The CDR3 DNA sequence: TGTGCCAGCAGCTTAAGCGGGGCAGCCTACAATGAGCAGTTCTTC. Its protein is CASSLSGAAYNEQFF. The variable domain in full, completed from reference TRBV7-2 and TRBJ2-1, reads GAGVSQSPSNKVTEKGKDVELRCDPISGHTALYWYRQSLGQGLEFLIYFQGNSAPDKSGLPSDRFSAERTGGSVSTLTIQRTQQEDSAVYLCASSLSGAAYNEQFFGPGTRLTVL.